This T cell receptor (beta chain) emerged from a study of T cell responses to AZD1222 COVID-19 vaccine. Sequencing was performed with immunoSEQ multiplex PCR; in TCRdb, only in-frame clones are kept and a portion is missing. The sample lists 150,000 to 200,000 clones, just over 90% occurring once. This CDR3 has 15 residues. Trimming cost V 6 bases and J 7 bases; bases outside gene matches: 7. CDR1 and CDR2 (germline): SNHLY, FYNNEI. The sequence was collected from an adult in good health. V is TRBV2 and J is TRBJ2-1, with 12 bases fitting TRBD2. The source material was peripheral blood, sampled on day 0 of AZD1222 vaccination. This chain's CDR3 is CASRRLAGEGNEQFF. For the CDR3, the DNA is TGTGCCAGCAGGAGACTAGCGGGAGAGGGGAATGAGCAGTTCTTC.